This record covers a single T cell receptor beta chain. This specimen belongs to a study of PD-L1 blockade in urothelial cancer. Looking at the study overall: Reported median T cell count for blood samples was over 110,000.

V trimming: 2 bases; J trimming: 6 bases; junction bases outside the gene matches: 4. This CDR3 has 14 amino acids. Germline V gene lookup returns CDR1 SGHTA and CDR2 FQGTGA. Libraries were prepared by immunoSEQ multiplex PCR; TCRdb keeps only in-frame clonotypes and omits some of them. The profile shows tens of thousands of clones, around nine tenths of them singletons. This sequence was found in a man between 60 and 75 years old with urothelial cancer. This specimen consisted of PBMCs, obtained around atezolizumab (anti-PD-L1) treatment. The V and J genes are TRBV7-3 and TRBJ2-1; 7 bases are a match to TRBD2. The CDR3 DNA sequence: TGTGCCAGCAGCTTAGCGGGAGAAGGCAATGAGCAGTTCTTC. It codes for CASSLAGEGNEQFF.